This is a list of T cell receptor beta chains from one sample in a study of identifying expanded T cells in peripheral blood. This table comes from immunoSEQ multiplex PCR, and its TCRdb copy is limited to in-frame clones, with some not included. The sample includes tens of thousands of clones, approximately 88% of them seen just once. Sample: blood. These receptors all stem from a person aged 18-70 years in good health. CDR3s include the opening cysteine and the closing phenylalanine or tryptophan. The D gene is left open where the match is weak. The size field is filled for only some rows; it gives once, few, many or a size class.

j_call	clone_size	v_call	d_call	cdr3_nt	cdr3_aa
TRBJ1-5	NA	TRBV15	TRBD1	TGTGCCACCAGCCCTAACAGGGGGAATCAGCCCCAGCATTTT	CATSPNRGNQPQHF
TRBJ2-2	NA	TRBV19	NA	TGTGCCAGTAGTATAGGCGGGAACACCGGGGAGCTGTTTTTT	CASSIGGNTGELFF
TRBJ2-7	NA	TRBV2	NA	TGTGCCAGCAGTGAAGAGAAGGGGCCCTACGAGCAGTACTTC	CASSEEKGPYEQYF
TRBJ1-3	NA	TRBV30	TRBD1	TGTGCCTGGACCAAGCGGGACAGGGCACCTGGAAACACCATATATTTT	CAWTKRDRAPGNTIYF
TRBJ1-4	NA	TRBV5-1	NA	TGCGCCAGCAGCTCCGGACAGACCCTTAATGAAAAACTGTTTTTT	CASSSGQTLNEKLFF
TRBJ1-5	NA	TRBV19	TRBD1	TGTGCCAGTAGTATCGGGACAGGGAATAATCAGCCCCAGCATTTT	CASSIGTGNNQPQHF
TRBJ2-2	once	TRBV2	NA	TGTGCCAGCAGTGATCCGAGGACCGTCGATTACAAAACAAACACCGGGGAGCTGTTTTTT	CASSDPRTVDYKTNTGELFF
TRBJ1-2	NA	TRBV5-4	TRBD1	TGTGCCAGCAGCTCCCCCACCGGGACAGGAGGCACCTTC	CASSSPTGTGGTF
TRBJ2-3	NA	TRBV6-6	NA	TGTGCCAGCAGTTACTCGAACAGGATTCCAGATACGCAGTATTTT	CASSYSNRIPDTQYF
TRBJ2-1	NA	TRBV27	TRBD2	TGTGCCAGCAGGAAACTAGCGGGGCCATACAATGAGCAGTTCTTC	CASRKLAGPYNEQFF
TRBJ1-3	few	TRBV7-9	NA	TGTGCCAGCAGCGCACAGGAGTCTGGAAACACCATATATTTT	CASSAQESGNTIYF
TRBJ2-1	NA	TRBV28	TRBD2	TGTGCCAGCAGTTTAGGGCTAGCGGGAGATAATGAGCAGTTCTTC	CASSLGLAGDNEQFF
TRBJ1-2	few	TRBV6-4	NA	TGTGCCAGCAGTGACTCAGGGACAAACTATGGCTACACCTTC	CASSDSGTNYGYTF
TRBJ2-2	NA	TRBV4-2	NA	TGTGCCAGCAGCCAAGATTGGAACACCGGGGAGCTGTTTTTT	CASSQDWNTGELFF
TRBJ2-2	NA	TRBV18	NA	TGTGCCAGCGGTGCGTCGAGGGGAGCCGGGGAGCTGTTTTTT	CASGASRGAGELFF
TRBJ1-2	NA	TRBV29-1	NA	TGCAGCGTTGAAAAAGCGCGACCCCAAAAGTATGGCTACACCTTC	CSVEKARPQKYGYTF
TRBJ1-5	NA	TRBV7-9	NA	TGTGCCAGCAGCTCAACAGGGATCAATCAGCCCCAGCATTTT	CASSSTGINQPQHF
TRBJ1-5	NA	TRBV30	NA	TGTGCCTGGAGCGTTCGACAGGGCAATCAGCCCCAGCATTTT	CAWSVRQGNQPQHF
TRBJ1-5	NA	TRBV2	TRBD1	TGTGCCAGCAGTGCACGGACAGGGGGCGGGCAGCCCCAGCATTTT	CASSARTGGGQPQHF
TRBJ2-2	NA	TRBV9	TRBD2	TGTGCCAGCAGCCCGCTAGCGGGAGTTCGTGGGGAGCTGTTTTTT	CASSPLAGVRGELFF
TRBJ1-4	NA	TRBV6-6	TRBD1	TGTGCCAGCAGTTATGGACAGGGTCATGAAAAACTGTTTTTT	CASSYGQGHEKLFF
TRBJ1-1	NA	TRBV25-1	NA	TGTGCCAGCACCGCGGCGGGGGGGAACACTGAAGCTTTCTTT	CASTAAGGNTEAFF
TRBJ1-3	NA	TRBV13	NA	TGTGCCAGCAGCCCCAGGGAAAGCTCTGGAAACACCATATATTTT	CASSPRESSGNTIYF
TRBJ2-1	NA	TRBV5-4	TRBD1	TGTGCCAGCAGCTTACAGGACAGGGGGAATGAGCAGTTCTTC	CASSLQDRGNEQFF
TRBJ2-2	few	TRBV7-8	NA	TGTGCCAGCAGCTTAGTGGGGACGAACACCGGGGAGCTGTTTTTT	CASSLVGTNTGELFF
TRBJ2-7	NA	TRBV5-5	TRBD2	TGTGCCAGCAGCTTCTTCACCGGAGGACTAGCGGGAGGGCCGAGCGAGCAGTACTTC	CASSFFTGGLAGGPSEQYF
TRBJ2-5	NA	TRBV11-1	NA	TGTGCCAGCAGCTCGGTGGGGGCAGAGACGACGTTGTACCAAGAGACCCAGTACTTC	CASSSVGAETTLYQETQYF
TRBJ2-1	NA	TRBV19	NA	TGTGCCAGTACCTCTTGGCCCTCCTACAATGAGCAGTTCTTC	CASTSWPSYNEQFF
TRBJ2-5	NA	TRBV5-6	TRBD2	TGTGCCAGCAGCTCGTTCGGGAGGGTCCGGGGGTACGGGGAAGAGACCCAGTACTTC	CASSSFGRVRGYGEETQYF
TRBJ2-6	NA	TRBV6-5	TRBD2	TGTGCCAGCAGTTACTCGGGAGGGTTAGGGGCCAACGTCCTGACTTTC	CASSYSGGLGANVLTF
TRBJ1-3	once	TRBV18	NA	TGTGCCAGCTCACCACCGGGCGGGGGAAACACCATATATTTT	CASSPPGGGNTIYF
TRBJ1-5	NA	TRBV2	NA	TGTGCCAGCGGTGGGGGTGACACCCTAAGGGCTTTTAGCAATCAGCCCCAGCATTTT	CASGGGDTLRAFSNQPQHF
TRBJ1-5	NA	TRBV21-1	NA	TGTGCCAGCAGCAACCCCACAGGGAGGTACCATAGCAATCAGCCCCAGCATTTT	CASSNPTGRYHSNQPQHF
TRBJ1-1	NA	TRBV6-5	NA	TGTGCCAGCAGTTTGGGGGGCACCAACACTGAAGCTTTCTTT	CASSLGGTNTEAFF
TRBJ1-5	NA	TRBV7-2	NA	TGTGCCAGCAGCTTAAAGGATAGGCAGCCCCAGCATTTT	CASSLKDRQPQHF
TRBJ1-4	NA	TRBV6-6	NA	TGTGCCAGCAGTCTTCGACAAGTCTCAACTAATGAAAAACTGTTTTTT	CASSLRQVSTNEKLFF
TRBJ1-1	NA	TRBV11-1	NA	TGTGCCAGCAGCTCGGGACGGAAAGGGGACACTGAAGCTTTCTTT	CASSSGRKGDTEAFF
TRBJ2-3	NA	TRBV30	NA	TGTGCCTGGAGGGCATCAGGGGCGGCAGATACGCAGTATTTT	CAWRASGAADTQYF
TRBJ1-5	once	TRBV6-5	TRBD1	TGTGCCAGCAGCCGGGACAGAAGCAATCAGCCCCAGCATTTT	CASSRDRSNQPQHF
TRBJ1-1	NA	TRBV2	NA	TGTGCCAGCAGTCTAGAATCCTACAAGAACACTGAAGCTTTCTTT	CASSLESYKNTEAFF
TRBJ2-7	NA	TRBV5-8	NA	TGTGCCAGCAGCTTGGGGGTAGGAGGGAGGAACGAGCAGTACTTC	CASSLGVGGRNEQYF
TRBJ2-1	NA	TRBV6-6	TRBD1	TGTGCCAGCCTGGACAGGGGATCCAATTGGAATGAGCAGTTCTTC	CASLDRGSNWNEQFF
TRBJ2-1	once	TRBV18	NA	TGTGCCAGCTCACCAAGTCGCAATGAGCAGTTCTTC	CASSPSRNEQFF
TRBJ1-2	NA	TRBV7-6	TRBD1	TGTGCCAGCCGACCTGGACAGGGGGCACATGGCTACACCTTC	CASRPGQGAHGYTF
TRBJ1-2	NA	TRBV7-9	NA	TGTGCCAGCAGCCCTGACAGTAACGGTGGCTACACCTTC	CASSPDSNGGYTF
TRBJ1-2	NA	TRBV15	NA	TGTGCCACCAGCAGAGCCAGGGAGGATGGCTACACCTTC	CATSRAREDGYTF
TRBJ2-7	NA	TRBV5-1	NA	TGCGCCAGCAGCCTGGCGGGAACCTCATTCTACGAGCAGTACTTC	CASSLAGTSFYEQYF
TRBJ1-6	few	TRBV18	NA	TGTGCCAGCTCACCTCTCGAACGAGAGTCACCCCTCCACTTT	CASSPLERESPLHF
TRBJ2-4	NA	TRBV6-1	NA	TGTGCCAGCACCCCGGGACAACAAAACATTCAGTACTTC	CASTPGQQNIQYF
TRBJ1-2	NA	TRBV18	NA	TGTGCCAGCTCACCAGCCCAGACCTATACTTACTATGGCTACACCTTC	CASSPAQTYTYYGYTF